The 23 T cell receptor beta chains below were found in one sample sequenced in a study of Ad26.COV2.S vaccination and SARS-CoV-2 variants. Assay: immunoSEQ multiplex PCR; the TCRdb copy retains only in-frame clones and omits some. The table has roughly 300,000 clones, approximately 90% seen once. The treatment denotes: around 19 received Ad26.COV2.S at low or high dose, single or two shots; several received placebo; per-sample allocation not given. Repertoires come from day 63 after the first vaccine or placebo injection. The sample here was peripheral blood, taken in a trial of Ad26.COV2.S vaccine versus placebo. All receptors come from a person between 18 and 65 years old who received the Ad26.COV2.S COVID-19 vaccine or a placebo.

V usage is TRBV5-5 and J usage is TRBJ2-3; 7 bases line up with TRBD1. This CDR3 has 15 residues. Germline V gene lookup returns CDR1 SGHKS and CDR2 YYEKEE (reference sequence). The V and J ends lost 3 bases and 2 bases, in that order; junction bases with no gene match: 6. This chain's CDR3 is CASSSPTGATDTQYF. The DNA for the CDR3 is TGTGCCAGCAGCTCACCAACAGGGGCCACAGATACGCAGTATTTT.

V gene TRBV5-1 combines with J gene TRBJ2-5, with TRBD2 as a possible D gene (6 bases). Germline V gene lookup returns CDR1 SGHRS and CDR2 YFSETQ. V was trimmed by 0 bases and J by 5 bases, leaving 11 bases between them. The CDR3 sequence is 14 residues long. The CDR3: CASSLDSGRETQYF. Here the CDR3 DNA reads TGCGCCAGCAGCTTGGATTCTGGGAGGGAGACCCAGTACTTC.

This chain's CDR3 is CASRTALAGGIRDTQYF. CDR3 DNA: TGTGCCAGCAGGACAGCACTAGCGGGAGGGATTCGGGATACGCAGTATTTT. The chain links TRBV2 to TRBJ2-3, with 13 bases identical to TRBD2. The germline V gene encodes CDR1 SNHLY and CDR2 FYNNEI. The CDR3 is made up of 17 amino acids. V shed 6 bases, J shed 6 bases, and the junction held 12 bases outside the gene matches. Combining the CDR3 with reference TRBV2 and TRBJ2-3 gives the whole variable domain EPEVTQTPSHQVTQMGQEVILRCVPISNHLYFYWYRQILGQKVEFLVSFYNNEISEKSEIFDDQFSVERPDGSNFTLKIRSTKLEDSAMYFCASRTALAGGIRDTQYFGPGTRLTVL.

This sequence joins TRBV14 and TRBJ1-1; no firm D call. V was shortened by 2 bases and J by 2 bases, with 12 bases between the two germline ends. CDR3 length equals 15 residues. Germline CDR1 reads SGHDN; CDR2 reads FVKESK. CDR3 protein: CASSQILTLNTEAFF. The CDR3 DNA reads as TGTGCCAGCAGCCAAATCTTGACACTAAACACTGAAGCTTTCTTT. Looking up the rest from reference TRBV14 and TRBJ1-1 gives the full variable domain: EAGVTQFPSHSVIEKGQTVTLRCDPISGHDNLYWYRRVMGKEIKFLLHFVKESKQDESGMPNNRFLAERTGGTYSTLKVQPAELEDSGVYFCASSQILTLNTEAFFGQGTRLTVV.

The chain carries TRBV6-5 and TRBJ2-7; 9 bases map to TRBD1. The ends lost 6 bases at V and 9 bases at J; junction bases unmatched: 15. The CDR3 sequence is 15 residues long. CDR1 MNHEY and CDR2 SVGAGI come from the germline V gene. CDR3 nucleotides: TGTGCCAGCAGGCCGGGACAGGGACCTGCCTTGGCGCAGTACTTC. Its protein is CASRPGQGPALAQYF.

J is TRBJ2-4 and V is TRBV6-1, with 9 bases matching TRBD2. Per the germline V gene, CDR1 is MNHNS and CDR2 is SASEGT. After removal of 2 bases from V and 7 bases from J, the junction contained 9 bases not matched to a gene. The CDR3 has 16 amino acids. The CDR3 sequence is CASSEQAGGRLNIQYF. CDR3 DNA sequence: TGTGCCAGCAGTGAACAGGCGGGAGGGCGTTTGAACATTCAGTACTTC.

The genes are TRBV5-3 and TRBJ1-2; D perhaps matches TRBD1 (5 bases). TRBV5-3 is treated as an ORF (open reading frame) with a function not yet certain. The CDR3 is 14 amino acids. Trimming cost V 4 bases and J 2 bases, with 12 bases left between them. DNA for the CDR3: TGTGCCAGAAGCCCGGGGGGAATCAACTATGGCTACACCTTC. Translation: CARSPGGINYGYTF.

The chain couples TRBV10-3 to TRBJ1-2, with D maybe TRBD1 (5 bases). Trimming cost V 4 bases and J 3 bases, with 9 bases left between them. CDR3 length: 13 amino acids. Germline-derived CDR1 and CDR2 are ENHRY and SYGVKD. The CDR3 reads CAISVGDDYGYTF. CDR3 DNA sequence: TGTGCCATCAGTGTGGGGGATGACTATGGCTACACCTTC.

The gene calls are TRBV24-1 and TRBJ1-2; 7 bases match TRBD1. This CDR3 has 15 residues. The V and J ends lost 4 bases and 2 bases, in that order; junction bases with no gene match: 6. Germline V gene sequence: CDR1 KGHDR, CDR2 SFDVKD. CDR3 bases: TGTGCCACCAGTGAATCCGGGACAGCGAACTATGGCTACACCTTC. Its translation is CATSESGTANYGYTF.

The chain recombines TRBV29-1 with TRBJ1-3; TRBD1 might be the D (5 bases). Deletions cut 4 bases from V and 2 bases from J, with 12 bases between. This CDR3 is built from 14 residues. Per germline, CDR1 SQVTM and CDR2 ANQGSEA. CDR3 loop: CSVVGREPGNTIYF. For the CDR3, the DNA is TGCAGCGTTGTTGGCAGGGAGCCTGGAAACACCATATATTTT.

The chain uses TRBV7-9 and TRBJ1-1, with 9 nucleotides matching TRBD1. Trimming removed 4 bases from V and 4 bases from J; junction bases left unmatched: 7. The CDR3 sequence is 15 residues long. The V gene's germline CDR1 is SEHNR and CDR2 FQNEAQ (reference sequence). CDR3 bases: TGTGCCAGCAGCTCTGGGGACAGGGCTGGCACTGAAGCTTTCTTT. Translation gives CASSSGDRAGTEAFF.

V gene TRBV19 combines with J gene TRBJ1-5, with 7 bases lining up with TRBD1. V was pared by 7 bases and J by 1 base, with 10 bases of the junction left unmatched. CDR1 is LNHDA, CDR2 SQIVND, per germline (reference sequence). This CDR3 comprises 16 residues. The CDR3 protein is CASTRSRGQSNQPQHF. CDR3 in DNA: TGTGCCAGTACTAGATCCCGGGGACAGAGCAATCAGCCCCAGCATTTT.

This chain connects TRBV3-1 (or the pseudogene TRBV3-2) to TRBJ1-6, with D hard to call. The CDR3 totals 16 residues. The germline V gene encodes CDR1 LGHDT and CDR2 YNNKEL (reference sequence). Trimming took off 3 bases at V and 6 bases at J, with 15 bases between the two ends. CDR3 loop: CASSHLDRVGNSPLHF. As DNA, the CDR3 is TGTGCCAGCAGCCATCTGGACCGCGTTGGTAATTCACCCCTCCACTTT.

The J gene is TRBJ1-3, the V gene TRBV5-6, with 9 bases aligning to TRBD1. V was pared by 4 bases and J by 6 bases, with 11 bases of the junction left unmatched. The length of the CDR3 is 16 residues. In germline, CDR1 is SGHDT, CDR2 YYEEEE. This chain's CDR3 is CASSDWGQGSENTIYF. As DNA, the CDR3 is TGTGCCAGCAGCGACTGGGGACAGGGAAGCGAAAACACCATATATTTT.

In this sample, this clone turned up once. The chain links TRBV7-9 to TRBJ1-1; D call uncertain. Germline CDR1 SEHNR, CDR2 FQNEAQ (reference sequence). V was cut by 0 bases and J by 1 base, with 6 bases left in between. The CDR3 extends over 14 amino acids. CDR3 nucleotides: TGTGCCAGCAGCTTAGCGTACACGAACACTGAAGCTTTCTTT. This codes for CASSLAYTNTEAFF.

The chain carries TRBV7-3 and TRBJ2-1, with 7 bases lining up with TRBD2. CDR1 is SGHTA, CDR2 FQGTGA, per germline. V gave up 4 bases and J gave up 6 bases; unmatched junction bases: 3. The CDR3 runs 13 residues. The CDR3 DNA reads as TGTGCCAGCAGCTCCGGACTAGGCAATGAGCAGTTCTTC. It translates to CASSSGLGNEQFF.

This clone was counted a few times. V and J are TRBV5-1 and TRBJ1-3; D is unresolved. Trimming removed 0 bases from V and 4 bases from J, with 14 bases in between. Germline-derived CDR1 and CDR2 are SGHRS and YFSETQ. CDR3 size: 16 residues. CDR3 amino acids: CASSLAGVRRGNTIYF. As DNA, the CDR3 is TGCGCCAGCAGCTTGGCCGGGGTACGCAGGGGAAACACCATATATTTT.

The chain recombines TRBV7-2 with TRBJ2-1; TRBD2 agrees at 9 bases. Per the germline V gene, CDR1 is SGHTA and CDR2 is FQGNSA. This CDR3 comprises 16 residues. J lost 3 bases, V lost 5 bases, and 8 bases had no gene match. For the CDR3, the DNA is TGTGCCAGCAGCCCCGCGGGTAGCGGGAGCTACAATGAGCAGTTCTTC. This sequence encodes CASSPAGSGSYNEQFF.

The chain carries TRBV4-3 and TRBJ1-4; TRBD1 matches 9 bases. J gave up 7 bases and V 3 bases, and 6 bases lay outside the gene matches. This CDR3 has 15 residues. CDR1 and CDR2 (germline): LGHNA, YSLEER. The CDR3 nucleotides read TGCGCCAGCAGCCAGGGGACAGGGAGGTCTGAAAAACTGTTTTTT. Translation gives CASSQGTGRSEKLFF.

This clone was seen once. J is TRBJ2-7 and V is TRBV7-9; 8 bases align to TRBD1. The J segment lost 4 bases and the V segment lost 1 base, leaving 6 bases of the junction unmatched. Germline lookup yields CDR1 SEHNR and CDR2 FQNEAQ (reference sequence). This CDR3 is built from 15 residues. The CDR3 loop reads CASSLDETGVYEQYF. The CDR3 coding sequence is TGTGCCAGCAGCTTAGACGAGACAGGGGTTTACGAGCAGTACTTC.

The chain joins TRBV9 to TRBJ2-7; no reliable D call. The CDR3 has 13 residues. Between the trimmed V and J ends, which lost 4 bases and 6 bases, there was a span of 14 bases. CDR1 SGDLS and CDR2 YYNGEE come from the germline V gene. The CDR3, as DNA: TGTGCCAGCAGCCCGACCACGGTCGGCGAGCAGTACTTC. Translating gives CASSPTTVGEQYF.

This clone came up once. The chain employs TRBV11-2 and TRBJ2-3; 7 bases are shared with TRBD2. The V gene's germline CDR1 is SGHAT and CDR2 FQNNGV. V shed 0 bases, J shed 5 bases, and the junction held 8 bases outside the gene matches. The CDR3 contains 16 residues. The CDR3 region is CASSLDVGGPKDTQYF. The CDR3 nucleotides are TGTGCCAGCAGCTTAGATGTGGGAGGGCCGAAAGATACGCAGTATTTT.

V and J are TRBV7-2 and TRBJ2-4; D is possibly TRBD2 (5 bases). The germline V and J ends were trimmed by 2 bases and 0 bases, with 8 bases remaining between them. The CDR3 contains 15 residues. The germline gives CDR1 SGHTA, CDR2 FQGNSA. DNA for the CDR3: TGTGCCAGCAGCTTAAACGGGATAGCCAAAAACATTCAGTACTTC. Protein: CASSLNGIAKNIQYF.